The clone carrying this T cell receptor beta chain was detected many times. Its antigen is still unknown. CDR1 and CDR2 from the germline V gene are SEHNR and FQNEAQ (reference sequence). V was trimmed by 0 bases and J by 10 bases, leaving 10 bases between them. The CDR3 sequence is 13 residues long. These data come from a study of T-cell memory formation after mild COVID-19. Study summary: The TCR clusters were mostly specific to one donor.

Study-level results: Contracting CD8+ clones were enriched in EMRA, CD4+ mainly in CM and EM.

It was 5'RACE with constant-segment primers that produced the TCR alpha and TCR beta cDNA libraries, which carried sample barcodes and UMIs. TCRdb re-derived calls from the 5' RACE reads in MiXCR, one entry per CDR3 protein. The sample carries roughly 150,000 distinct CDR3 sequences, more than 13% recorded once. The material sequenced was PBMCs or a T cell subset sorted from them (not recorded which). The receptor was derived from an adult woman who had mild COVID-19 (a few samples of this study predate the infection). Cell type and time point are not known. The rearrangement uses TRBV7-9 and TRBJ2-1; weak D call: TRBD2 (6 bases). CDR3: CASSLAASGEQFF. CDR3 nucleotides: TGTGCCAGCAGCTTAGCTGCAAGCGGGGAGCAGTTCTTC.